The 2 T cell receptor beta chains below all came from one sample that was sequenced in a study of shared clonotypes between healthy human individuals. Produced via immunoSEQ multiplex PCR; TCRdb's table is partial and in-frame only. The sample has roughly 2,500,000 clones; roughly 93% are singletons. What was sequenced was naive CD4+ T cells from PBMCs. Regarding subset: CD45RA+ positively selected. The origin of the receptors is a man younger than 35 in good health. Some clones in this sample may be carry-over from other donors' samples.

This sequence joins TRBV19 and TRBJ2-1; D possibly corresponds to TRBD1 (7 bases). CDR1 and CDR2 (germline): LNHDA, SQIVND (reference sequence). The length of the CDR3 is 14 residues. Trimming cost V 10 bases and J 0 bases, with 13 bases left between them. CDR3 DNA sequence: TGTGCCATCGGAGGGGGCAGCTCCTACAATGAGCAGTTCTTC. Translating it yields CAIGGGSSYNEQFF. The full variable domain, rest sourced from reference TRBV19 and TRBJ2-1, is DGGITQSPKYLFRKEGQNVTLSCEQNLNHDAMYWYRQDPGQGLRLIYYSQIVNDFQKGDIAEGYSVSREKKESFPLTVTSAQKNPTAFYLCAIGGGSSYNEQFFGPGTRLTVL.

The genes are TRBV7-8 and TRBJ1-5, with D maybe TRBD1 (5 bases). This CDR3 contains 17 residues. The ends were cut back, 1 base at V and 6 bases at J, with 19 bases in the middle. Germline values: CDR1 SGHVS, CDR2 FQNEAQ. The DNA for the CDR3 is TGTGCCAGCAGCTTAGGGGTCCAACGGGGGATTGGTCAGCCCCAGCATTTT. It translates to CASSLGVQRGIGQPQHF. The whole variable domain, filled in from reference TRBV7-8 and TRBJ1-5, reads GAGVSQSPRYKVAKRGQDVALRCDPISGHVSLFWYQQALGQGPEFLTYFQNEAQLDKSGLPSDRFFAERPEGSVSTLKIQRTQQEDSAVYLCASSLGVQRGIGQPQHFGDGTRLSIL.